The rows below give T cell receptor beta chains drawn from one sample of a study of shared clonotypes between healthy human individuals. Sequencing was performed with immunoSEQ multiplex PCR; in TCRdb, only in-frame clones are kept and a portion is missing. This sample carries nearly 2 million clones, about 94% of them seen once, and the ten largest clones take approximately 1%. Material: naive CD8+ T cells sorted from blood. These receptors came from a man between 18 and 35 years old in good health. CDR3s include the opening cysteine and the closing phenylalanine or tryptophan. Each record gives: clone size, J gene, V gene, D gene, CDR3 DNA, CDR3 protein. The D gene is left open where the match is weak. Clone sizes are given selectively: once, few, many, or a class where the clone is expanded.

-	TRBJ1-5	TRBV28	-	TGTGCCAGCAATACCCGGGACAACCTCGTCGGGCCCCAGCATTTT	CASNTRDNLVGPQHF
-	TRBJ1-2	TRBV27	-	TGTGCCAGCGGAGGCCAGGGTTATGGCTACACCTTC	CASGGQGYGYTF
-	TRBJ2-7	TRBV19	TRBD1	TGTGCCAGTAGTGCAGGAATGGGACAGGCGATCGGTTACGAGCAGTACTTC	CASSAGMGQAIGYEQYF
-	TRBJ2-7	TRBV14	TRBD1	TGTGCCAGCAGCCAAGATCGACAGGGGGCATTAGACGAGCAGTACTTC	CASSQDRQGALDEQYF
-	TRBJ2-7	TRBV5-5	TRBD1	TGTGCCAGCAGCTCGGGACAGGGAGTCACCTACGAGCAGTACTTC	CASSSGQGVTYEQYF
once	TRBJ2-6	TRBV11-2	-	TGTGCCAGCAGCCCACCCCTTAACGTGCACGTCCTGACTTTC	CASSPPLNVHVLTF
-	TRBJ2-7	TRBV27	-	TGTGCCAGCAGTTTGGGGGCCCCACCCTACGAGCAGTACTTC	CASSLGAPPYEQYF
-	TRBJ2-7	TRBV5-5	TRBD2	TGTGCCAGCAGCGTGACTAGCGGCTACGAGCAGTACTTC	CASSVTSGYEQYF
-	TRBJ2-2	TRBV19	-	TGTGCCAGTAGCCCCAGGGAAACGAACACCGGGGAGCTGTTTTTT	CASSPRETNTGELFF
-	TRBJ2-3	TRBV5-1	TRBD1	TGCGCCAGCAGCTTGGAGACAGGGAGCACAGATACGCAGTATTTT	CASSLETGSTDTQYF
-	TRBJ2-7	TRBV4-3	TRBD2	TGCGCCAGCAGCCAAGATCACTCTAGCGGGAGATCATCCTACGAGCAGTACTTC	CASSQDHSSGRSSYEQYF
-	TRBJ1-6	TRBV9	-	TGTGCCAGCAGCGTAGGACTACCTTCGGGCTACGGGGATTCACCCCTCCACTTT	CASSVGLPSGYGDSPLHF
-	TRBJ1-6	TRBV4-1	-	TGCGCCAGCAGCCAAGGGCCATCCCAAGGTTCACCCCTCCACTTT	CASSQGPSQGSPLHF
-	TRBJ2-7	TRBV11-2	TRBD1	TGTGCCAGCAGGGGGACAGTTCCCTACGAGCAGTACTTC	CASRGTVPYEQYF
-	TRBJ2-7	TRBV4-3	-	TGCGCCAGCAGCCAAGAGCCCCGATTCTACGAGCAGTACTTC	CASSQEPRFYEQYF
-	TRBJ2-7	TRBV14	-	TGTGCCAGCAGCCAAGCCGTCTCCTACGAGCAGTACTTC	CASSQAVSYEQYF
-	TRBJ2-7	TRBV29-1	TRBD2	TGCAGCGTTGACACTAGCGGGAGGGGCGAGCAGTACTTC	CSVDTSGRGEQYF
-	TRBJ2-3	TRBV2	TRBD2	TGTGCCAGCACACGTAGCGGGCCCGCAGATACGCAGTATTTT	CASTRSGPADTQYF
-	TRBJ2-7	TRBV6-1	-	TGTGCCACCCAGGGTTCAGCGGTCGAGCAGTACTTC	CATQGSAVEQYF
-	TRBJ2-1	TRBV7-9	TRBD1	TGTGCCAGCAGCAAGACCGGGACAGGGGTCAATGAGCAGTTCTTC	CASSKTGTGVNEQFF
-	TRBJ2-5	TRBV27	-	TGTGCCAGCAGTTTATATGGGACAATCCAAGAGACCCAGTACTTC	CASSLYGTIQETQYF
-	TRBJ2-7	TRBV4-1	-	TGCGCCAGCAGCCAAGTCCCGAGCTACGAGCAGTACTTC	CASSQVPSYEQYF
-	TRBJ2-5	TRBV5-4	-	TGTGCCAGCAGCTTAGCGGGTTGGGAGGAGACCCAGTACTTC	CASSLAGWEETQYF
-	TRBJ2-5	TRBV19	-	TGTGCCAGTAGTACGGGACCCACCCAAGAGACCCAGTACTTC	CASSTGPTQETQYF
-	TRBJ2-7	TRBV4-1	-	TGCGCCAGCAGCCAGATACAGGGCCCCGAGCAGTACTTC	CASSQIQGPEQYF
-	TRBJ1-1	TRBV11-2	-	TGTGCCAGCAGCTTGGACAGGAACACTGAAGCTTTCTTT	CASSLDRNTEAFF
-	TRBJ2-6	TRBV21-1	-	TGTGCCAGCAGCAAAGAGCGCTGCCGGGCCAACGTCCTGACTTTC	CASSKERCRANVLTF
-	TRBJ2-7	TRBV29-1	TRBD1	TGCAGCGTTGAAACGTTGGGGACAGGGTCCTACGAGCAGTACTTC	CSVETLGTGSYEQYF
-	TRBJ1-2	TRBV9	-	TGTGCCAGCAGCCCTCCCGGGGGGTGGGGTGGCTACACCTTC	CASSPPGGWGGYTF
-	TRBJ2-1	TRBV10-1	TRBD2	TGCGCCAGCAGTGGGCCCAATCTAGCGGGAGGCTACAATGAGCAGTTCTTC	CASSGPNLAGGYNEQFF
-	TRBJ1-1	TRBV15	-	TGTGCCACCAGCAGAGCTTGGGAGGGGAGGACTGAAGCTTTCTTT	CATSRAWEGRTEAFF
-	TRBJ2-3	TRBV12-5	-	TGTGCTAGTGCTTCGGTGAGCACAGATACGCAGTATTTT	CASASVSTDTQYF
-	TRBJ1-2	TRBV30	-	TGTGCCTGGAGCATGAACGATGGCTACACCTTC	CAWSMNDGYTF
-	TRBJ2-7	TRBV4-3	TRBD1	TGCGCCAGCAGCCAAGGGACAGGGTATGGGCAGTACTTC	CASSQGTGYGQYF
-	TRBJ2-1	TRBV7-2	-	TGTGCCAGCGTACCCCTGGGATCCTACAATGAGCAGTTCTTC	CASVPLGSYNEQFF
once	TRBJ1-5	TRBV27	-	TGTGCCAGCAGTTTCGTCGGGGGCAATCAGCCCCAGCATTTT	CASSFVGGNQPQHF
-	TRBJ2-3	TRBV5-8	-	TGTGCCAGCAGCAAACGGACGGTTAGCACAGATACGCAGTATTTT	CASSKRTVSTDTQYF
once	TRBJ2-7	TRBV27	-	TGTGCCAGCAGTTTATGGAGTCAAGACGAGCAGTACTTC	CASSLWSQDEQYF
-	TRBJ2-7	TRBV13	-	TGTGCCAGCAGCTTAGCCCAAAACTACGAGCAGTACTTC	CASSLAQNYEQYF
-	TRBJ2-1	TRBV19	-	TGTGCCAGTAGTGTATCTTCGGGACACGTGGCCTACAATGAGCAGTTCTTC	CASSVSSGHVAYNEQFF
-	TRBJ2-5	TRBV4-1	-	TGCGCCAGCAGCCAAGGGGACCTGAATATGGGGGAGACCCAGTACTTC	CASSQGDLNMGETQYF
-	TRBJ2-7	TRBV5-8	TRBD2	TGTGCCAGCAGCTTGGTGTCTAGCGGGGACTACGAGCAGTACTTC	CASSLVSSGDYEQYF
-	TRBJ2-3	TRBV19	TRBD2	TGTGCCCTAGTATGCCTAGCGGGTCTACGACCCGATACGCAGTATTTT	CALVCLAGLRPDTQYF
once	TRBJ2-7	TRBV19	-	TGTGCCAGTAGTATAGCTACAGGACGTTCCTACGAGCAGTACTTC	CASSIATGRSYEQYF
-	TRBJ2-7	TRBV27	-	TGTGCCAGCAGTTTAGGGGGCAGGGGAGTCAACGAGCAGTACTTC	CASSLGGRGVNEQYF
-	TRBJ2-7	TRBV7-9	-	TGTGCCAGCAGCTTAATGGGGGCATCCTACGAGCAGTACTTC	CASSLMGASYEQYF
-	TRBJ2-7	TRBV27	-	TGTGCCAGCAGTTTGGACCTCGGCTCCTACGAGCAGTACTTC	CASSLDLGSYEQYF
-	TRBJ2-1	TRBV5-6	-	TGTGCCAGCAGCTCCTCTAGTTACAATGAGCAGTTCTTC	CASSSSSYNEQFF
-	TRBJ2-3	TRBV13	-	TGTGCCAGCAGCTTAGGCTCAGAGACAGATACGCAGTATTTT	CASSLGSETDTQYF